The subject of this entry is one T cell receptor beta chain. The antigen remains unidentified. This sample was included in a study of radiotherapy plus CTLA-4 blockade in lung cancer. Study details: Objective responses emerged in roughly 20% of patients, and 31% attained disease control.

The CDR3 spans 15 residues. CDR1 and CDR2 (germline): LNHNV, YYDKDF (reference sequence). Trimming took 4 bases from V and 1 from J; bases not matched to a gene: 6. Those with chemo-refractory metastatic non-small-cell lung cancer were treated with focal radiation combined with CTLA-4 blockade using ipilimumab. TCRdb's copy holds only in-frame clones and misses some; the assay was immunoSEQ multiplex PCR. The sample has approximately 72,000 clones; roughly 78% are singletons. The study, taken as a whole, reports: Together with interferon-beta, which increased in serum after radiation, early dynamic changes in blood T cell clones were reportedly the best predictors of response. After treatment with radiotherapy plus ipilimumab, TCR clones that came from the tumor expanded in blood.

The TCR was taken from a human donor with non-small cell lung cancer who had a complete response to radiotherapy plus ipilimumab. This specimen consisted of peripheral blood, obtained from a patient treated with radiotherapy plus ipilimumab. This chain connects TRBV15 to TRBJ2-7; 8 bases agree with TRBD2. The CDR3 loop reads CATSTLRGGSYEQYF. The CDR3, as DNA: TGTGCCACCAGCACCCTCCGGGGGGGGTCCTACGAGCAGTACTTC.